The clone carrying this TCR beta chain was seen once. The TCRbeta library was prepared with unique molecular identifiers. TCRdb recomputed calls from the PCR reads with MiXCR, one row per CDR3 protein. The data show some 520,000 distinct CDR3 sequences, about 33% seen once. The source of the sample is a study of T-cell reconstitution after alpha-beta-depleted transplantation in children. This CDR3 is built from 17 residues. J lost 10 bases, V lost 5 bases, and 16 bases had no gene match. The clonotype was recovered from a human donor who donated a stem cell graft to a child with aplastic anemia. J is TRBJ2-1 and V is TRBV12-3 or TRBV12-4; 11 bases line up with TRBD2. The sample here was PBMCs from the stem cell graft donor, taken from the stem cell graft. CDR3: CASSTGLAGRGNGEQFF. The DNA of the CDR3 is TGTGCCAGCAGTACCGGACTAGCGGGCAGGGGGAATGGAGAGCAGTTCTTC.